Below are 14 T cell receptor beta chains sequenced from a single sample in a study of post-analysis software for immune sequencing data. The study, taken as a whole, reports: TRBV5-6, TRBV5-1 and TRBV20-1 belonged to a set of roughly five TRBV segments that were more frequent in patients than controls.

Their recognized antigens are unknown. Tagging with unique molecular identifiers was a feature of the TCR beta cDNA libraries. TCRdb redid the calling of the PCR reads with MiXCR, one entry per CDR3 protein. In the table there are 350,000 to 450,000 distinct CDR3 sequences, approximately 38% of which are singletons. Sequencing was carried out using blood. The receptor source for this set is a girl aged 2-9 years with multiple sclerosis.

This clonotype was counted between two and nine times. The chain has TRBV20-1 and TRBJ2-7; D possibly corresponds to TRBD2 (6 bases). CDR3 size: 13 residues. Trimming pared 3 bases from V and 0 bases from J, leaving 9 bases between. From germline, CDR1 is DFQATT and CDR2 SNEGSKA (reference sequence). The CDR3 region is CSASGSSSYEQYF. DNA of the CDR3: TGCAGTGCTAGCGGGAGTAGCTCCTACGAGCAGTACTTC.

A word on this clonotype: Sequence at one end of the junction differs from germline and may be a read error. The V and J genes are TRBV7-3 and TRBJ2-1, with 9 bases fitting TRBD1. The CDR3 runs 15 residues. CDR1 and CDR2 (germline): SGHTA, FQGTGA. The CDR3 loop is CASSLNRGPLNGQFF. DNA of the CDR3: TGTGCCAGCAGCCTAAACAGGGGGCCCCTCAATGGGCAGTTCTTC.

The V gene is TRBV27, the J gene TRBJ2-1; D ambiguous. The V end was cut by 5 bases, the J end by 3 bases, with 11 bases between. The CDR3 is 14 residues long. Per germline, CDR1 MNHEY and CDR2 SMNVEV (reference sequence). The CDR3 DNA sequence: TGTGCCAGCAGTCCAAGTCTGGACTACAATGAGCAGTTCTTC. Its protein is CASSPSLDYNEQFF.

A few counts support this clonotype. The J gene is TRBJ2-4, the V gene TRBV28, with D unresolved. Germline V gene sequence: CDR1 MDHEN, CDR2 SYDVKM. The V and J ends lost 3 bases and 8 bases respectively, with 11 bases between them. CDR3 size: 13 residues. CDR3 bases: TGTGCCAGCAGTTTTGGGGTTCAATACATTCAGTACTTC. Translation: CASSFGVQYIQYF.

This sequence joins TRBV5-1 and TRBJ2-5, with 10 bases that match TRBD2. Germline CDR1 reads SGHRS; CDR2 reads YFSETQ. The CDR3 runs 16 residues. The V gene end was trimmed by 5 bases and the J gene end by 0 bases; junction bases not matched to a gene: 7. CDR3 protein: CASSSSGGLYQETQYF. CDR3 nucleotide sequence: TGCGCCAGCAGTTCTAGCGGGGGACTGTACCAAGAGACCCAGTACTTC.

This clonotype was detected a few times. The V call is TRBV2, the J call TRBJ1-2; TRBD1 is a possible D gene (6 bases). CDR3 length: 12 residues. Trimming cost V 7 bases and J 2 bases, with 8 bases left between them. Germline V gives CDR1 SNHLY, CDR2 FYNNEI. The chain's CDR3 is CASKGGNYGYTF. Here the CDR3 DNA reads TGTGCCAGCAAAGGGGGGAACTATGGCTACACCTTC.

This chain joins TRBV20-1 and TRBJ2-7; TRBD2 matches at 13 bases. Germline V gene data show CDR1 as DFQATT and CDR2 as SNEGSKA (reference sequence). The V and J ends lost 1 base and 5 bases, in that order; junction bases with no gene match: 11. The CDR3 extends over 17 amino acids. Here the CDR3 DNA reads TGCAGTGCTAGAGGTTTCACTAGCGGGAGGGCCTCTGACGAGCAGTACTTC. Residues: CSARGFTSGRASDEQYF.

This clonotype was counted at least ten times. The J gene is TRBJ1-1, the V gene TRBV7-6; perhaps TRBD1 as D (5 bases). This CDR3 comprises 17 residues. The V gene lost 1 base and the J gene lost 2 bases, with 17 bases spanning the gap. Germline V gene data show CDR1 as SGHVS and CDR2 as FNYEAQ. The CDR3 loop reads CASSLDIMRGVNTEAFF. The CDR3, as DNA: TGTGCCAGCAGCTTAGATATCATGAGGGGAGTTAACACTGAAGCTTTCTTT.

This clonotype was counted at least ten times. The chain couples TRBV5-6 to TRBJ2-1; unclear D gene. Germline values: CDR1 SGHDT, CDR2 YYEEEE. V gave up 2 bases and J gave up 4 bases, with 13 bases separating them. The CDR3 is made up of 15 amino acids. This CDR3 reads CASSFAAIGYNEQFF. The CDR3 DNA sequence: TGTGCCAGCAGCTTTGCTGCTATAGGGTACAATGAGCAGTTCTTC.

CDR3 amino acids: CASSQLSSLQFF. The CDR3 DNA reads TGCGCCAGCAGCCAACTCTCATCACTGCAGTTCTTC. V gene TRBV4-1 combines with J gene TRBJ2-1; D gene ambiguous. The CDR3 consists of 12 residues. Germline V gives CDR1 MGHRA, CDR2 YSYEKL. Between the trimmed V and J ends, which lost 2 bases and 12 bases, there was a span of 11 bases.

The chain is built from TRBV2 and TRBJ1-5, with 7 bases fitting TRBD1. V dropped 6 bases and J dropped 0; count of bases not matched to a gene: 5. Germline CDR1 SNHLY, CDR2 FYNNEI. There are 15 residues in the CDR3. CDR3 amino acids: CASRTGTDSNQPQHF. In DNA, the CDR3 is TGTGCCAGCAGAACCGGGACAGATAGCAATCAGCCCCAGCATTTT.

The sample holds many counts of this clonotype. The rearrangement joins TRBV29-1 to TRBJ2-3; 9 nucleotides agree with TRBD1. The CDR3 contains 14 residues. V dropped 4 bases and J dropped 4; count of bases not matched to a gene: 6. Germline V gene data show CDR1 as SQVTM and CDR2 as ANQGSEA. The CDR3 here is CSVAGQGGPDTQYF. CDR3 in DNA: TGCAGCGTTGCGGGACAGGGAGGTCCAGATACGCAGTATTTT.

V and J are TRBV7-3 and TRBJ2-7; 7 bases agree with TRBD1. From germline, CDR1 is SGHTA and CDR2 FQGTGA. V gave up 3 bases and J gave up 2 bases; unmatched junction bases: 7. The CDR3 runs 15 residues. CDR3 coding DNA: TGTGCCAGCAGCTTGGACCCCGGGACAGCCTACGAGCAGTACTTC. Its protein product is CASSLDPGTAYEQYF.

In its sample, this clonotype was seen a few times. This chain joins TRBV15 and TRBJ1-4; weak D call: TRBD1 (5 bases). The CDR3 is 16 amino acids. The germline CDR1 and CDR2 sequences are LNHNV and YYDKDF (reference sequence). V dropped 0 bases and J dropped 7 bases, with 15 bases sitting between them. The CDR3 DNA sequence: TGTGCCACCAGCAGAGAGTTGAGAGGGGCTGGTGAAAAACTGTTTTTT. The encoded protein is CATSRELRGAGEKLFF. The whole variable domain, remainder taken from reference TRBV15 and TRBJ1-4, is DAMVIQNPRYQVTQFGKPVTLSCSQTLNHNVMYWYQQKSSQAPKLLFHYYDKDFNNEADTPDNFQSRRPNTSFCFLDIRSPGLGDTAMYLCATSRELRGAGEKLFFGSGTQLSVL.